These 24 T cell receptor beta chains came from one sample sequenced in a study of CXCR3-negative and CXCR3-positive naive CD8 T cells. Overall study results and limits: CXCR3-expressing naive cells carried TRB CDR3s more hydrophobic than those of CXCR3-negative naive cells.

For these receptors, no antigen is known. Preparation of TRB cDNA libraries relied on 5' RACE carrying UMI labels. For each CDR3 protein, TCRdb gives one entry from its re-call of the 5' RACE reads, without DNA. Across tens of thousands of distinct CDR3 sequences, the top ten clones capture roughly 0.64% of the sample. Sequenced input: naive CXCR3+ CD8+ T cells from blood. Stated subset: CD45RO-CCR7+CD27+CD95- naive CD8+ T cells expressing CXCR3 (TNR3+). All receptors derive from a human donor in good health. Some clones in this sample may be carry-over from other donors' samples.

The chain employs TRBV2 and TRBJ2-1; with no DNA, the TCRdb D assignment of TRBD2 cannot be verified. The length of the CDR3 is 13 residues. Germline CDR1 reads SNHLY; CDR2 reads FYNNEI. CDR3: CASSEEGLDEQFF.

This chain links TRBV6-2 or TRBV6-3 with TRBJ2-7; TCRdb reports TRBD2, a call that lacks DNA to check it against. This CDR3 has 17 amino acids. CDR1 and CDR2 (germline): MNHEY, SVGEGT. The chain's CDR3 is CASSYRALDGFSCEQYF.

The chain combines TRBV7-2 with TRBJ1-2. In germline, CDR1 is SGHTA, CDR2 FQGNSA. CDR3 length equals 17 residues. CDR3 amino acids: CASSLESDGGGNYGYTF.

This chain uses TRBV3-1 with TRBJ2-5; TCRdb's D call, TRBD1, is unchecked because there is no DNA. Germline V CDR1 and CDR2: LGHDT, YNNKEL (reference sequence). The CDR3 consists of 16 residues. Here the CDR3 reads CASSQILGQGTETQYF.

The chain has TRBV6-5 and TRBJ1-4. The CDR3 consists of 14 residues. Germline values: CDR1 MNHEY, CDR2 SVGAGI. CDR3 sequence: CASSYGITNEKLFF.

The chain combines TRBV27 with TRBJ2-7; TCRdb picks TRBD1, but there is no DNA to check that call. Germline-derived CDR1 and CDR2 are MNHEY and SMNVEV (reference sequence). CDR3 size: 13 residues. CDR3 amino acids: CASSLTGGYEQYF.

This chain connects TRBV24-1 to TRBJ2-7; the D call of TRBD1 rests on TCRdb alone, since no DNA is present to check it. In germline, CDR1 is KGHDR, CDR2 SFDVKD. The CDR3 is made up of 13 amino acids. CDR3 region: CATSDSGVYEQYF.

The rearrangement links TRBV18 to TRBJ1-5; TCRdb names TRBD1, which stays unverified in the absence of DNA. The CDR3 length is 15 residues. Germline V gene sequence: CDR1 KGHSH, CDR2 LQKENI. Here the CDR3 reads CASSPWEGSNQPQHF.

The chain combines TRBV7-9 with TRBJ2-3; TCRdb selects TRBD1, and the lack of DNA leaves this call unchecked. The CDR3 spans 15 residues. Germline loops: CDR1 SEHNR, CDR2 FQNEAQ (reference sequence). CDR3 sequence: CASSSARDSTDTQYF.

The chain links TRBV28 to TRBJ2-5; TCRdb's D call of TRBD1 is untestable without DNA. In germline, CDR1 is MDHEN, CDR2 SYDVKM. This CDR3 comprises 16 residues. This chain's CDR3 is CASSPPGTGSQETQYF.

The chain combines TRBV3-1 with TRBJ2-1; TCRdb's D call of TRBD2 is untestable without DNA. The CDR3 consists of 18 residues. Germline CDR1 reads LGHDT; CDR2 reads YNNKEL (reference sequence). CDR3 loop: CASRPGLAGFSSYNEQFF.

The chain employs TRBV13 and TRBJ2-3; there is no DNA to check the TCRdb D call of TRBD1. This CDR3 comprises 16 residues. Germline-derived CDR1 and CDR2 are PRHDT and FYEKMQ (reference sequence). The CDR3 is CASSPDRGPVTDTQYF.

The rearrangement uses TRBV28 and TRBJ1-5; checking the TCRdb D call of TRBD1 is not possible without DNA. The CDR3 has 13 amino acids. The germline gives CDR1 MDHEN, CDR2 SYDVKM. CDR3 sequence: CASSPGGNQPQHF.

This chain connects TRBV5-1 to TRBJ2-1; TCRdb gives TRBD2 as the D gene, but with no DNA this cannot be confirmed. The CDR3 loop spans 15 amino acids. CDR1 and CDR2 (germline): SGHRS, YFSETQ. Here the CDR3 reads CASSFSGGGRNEQFF.

The rearrangement links TRBV5-5 to TRBJ1-6; the TCRdb call, TRBD1, lacks DNA for checking. CDR1 SGHKS and CDR2 YYEKEE come from the germline V gene (reference sequence). The CDR3 totals 16 residues. CDR3 region: CASSLGDGTYNSPLHF.

This chain uses TRBV5-1 with TRBJ1-1; as DNA is missing, the TRBD1 call by TCRdb cannot be tested. The CDR3 runs 15 residues. Germline V gene data show CDR1 as SGHRS and CDR2 as YFSETQ. The CDR3 reads CASSLGGRANTEAFF.

The gene calls are TRBV10-1 and TRBJ1-1; the TCRdb call, TRBD1, lacks DNA for checking. CDR1 is WNHNN, CDR2 SYGVQD, per germline (reference sequence). The length of the CDR3 is 11 residues. The CDR3 here is CASSARGEAFF.

The chain joins TRBV6-6 to TRBJ2-1; the D call of TRBD2 rests on TCRdb alone, since no DNA is present to check it. This CDR3 comprises 16 residues. CDR1 and CDR2 from the germline V gene are MNHNY and SVGAGI (reference sequence). CDR3 amino acids: CASRAGESFPYNEQFF.

The rearrangement uses TRBV30 and TRBJ1-5; TCRdb indicates TRBD1, and absent DNA this call remains unverified. CDR3 size: 15 residues. Germline V gives CDR1 GTSNPN, CDR2 SVGIG (reference sequence). The CDR3 region is CAWSAITGVGQPQHF.

V usage is TRBV6-5 and J usage is TRBJ2-4; TCRdb designates TRBD1, a call that cannot be tested without DNA. The germline CDR1 and CDR2 sequences are MNHEY and SVGAGI. The CDR3 contains 14 residues. The CDR3 sequence: CASSSTGGIDIQYF.

The V call is TRBV5-1, the J call TRBJ2-3; TCRdb's D call, TRBD1, is unchecked because there is no DNA. Germline V lookup: CDR1 SGHRS, CDR2 YFSETQ. The CDR3 totals 14 residues. This CDR3 reads CASSLDGGTDTQYF. Full variable domain (missing parts from reference TRBV5-1 and TRBJ2-3): KAGVTQTPRYLIKTRGQQVTLSCSPISGHRSVSWYQQTPGQGLQFLFEYFSETQRNKGNFPGRFSGRQFSNSRSEMNVSTLELGDSALYLCASSLDGGTDTQYFGPGTRLTVL.

The CDR3 loop is CASSLSTGGDEQYF. The genes are TRBV5-1 and TRBJ2-7; with no DNA, the TCRdb D assignment of TRBD1 cannot be verified. Germline lookup yields CDR1 SGHRS and CDR2 YFSETQ. The CDR3 has 14 amino acids.

The genes are TRBV9 and TRBJ2-1; TCRdb lists TRBD1, though no DNA is available to test this call. CDR1 and CDR2 (germline): SGDLS, YYNGEE. CDR3 length: 15 amino acids. The CDR3 region is CASSTQTTGDIEQFF.

V and J are TRBV12-3 or TRBV12-4 and TRBJ2-2; no DNA is available, so the TRBD2 call from TCRdb remains unchecked. The length of the CDR3 is 15 residues. CDR3 region: CASSPRQEGTGELFF.